A selection of T cell receptor beta chains follows, all from one sample in a study of Ad26.COV2.S vaccination and SARS-CoV-2 variants. Profiling relied on immunoSEQ multiplex PCR, and the TCRdb table lists in-frame clones only, not all of them. The sample has roughly 400,000 clones, about 92% seen once. The sample was peripheral blood, taken in a trial of Ad26.COV2.S vaccine versus placebo. Every receptor here comes from a person aged 18 to 59 who received the Ad26.COV2.S COVID-19 vaccine or a placebo. Each CDR3 is given with its conserved first and last residue. Fields, in order: D gene, clone size, V gene, J gene, CDR3 DNA, CDR3 protein. D genes are given only for firm matches. Rows give clone size only sometimes, using once, few, many, or a class for an expanded clone.

d_call: TRBD2
clone_size: NA
v_call: TRBV5-1
j_call: TRBJ2-7
cdr3_nt: TGCGCCAGCAGCTCTACTAGCGGGAGATCCTACGAGCAGTACTTC
cdr3_aa: CASSSTSGRSYEQYF

d_call: NA
clone_size: NA
v_call: TRBV7-8
j_call: TRBJ2-7
cdr3_nt: TGTGCCAGCAGAGGGCCGAGCTCCTACGAGCAGTACTTC
cdr3_aa: CASRGPSSYEQYF

d_call: NA
clone_size: NA
v_call: TRBV20-1
j_call: TRBJ2-3
cdr3_nt: TGCAGTGCTAGTTTAAACCGAATCACAGATACGCAGTATTTT
cdr3_aa: CSASLNRITDTQYF

d_call: NA
clone_size: NA
v_call: TRBV28
j_call: TRBJ2-5
cdr3_nt: TGTGCCAGCAGTCCCGAGTGGGGGCTCAGCCAAGAGACCCAGTACTTC
cdr3_aa: CASSPEWGLSQETQYF

d_call: NA
clone_size: NA
v_call: TRBV13
j_call: TRBJ2-6
cdr3_nt: TGTGCCAGCAGCCGACCCGGGTTCTCTGGGGCCAACGTCCTGACTTTC
cdr3_aa: CASSRPGFSGANVLTF

d_call: NA
clone_size: NA
v_call: TRBV28
j_call: TRBJ2-7
cdr3_nt: TGTGCCAGCAGTTTACTGGGAAAGGGTCTCTACGAGCAGTACTTC
cdr3_aa: CASSLLGKGLYEQYF

d_call: NA
clone_size: NA
v_call: TRBV4-3
j_call: TRBJ2-2
cdr3_nt: TGCGCCAGCAGCCAAGATGGGTTGGGAAAAACCGGGGAGCTGTTTTTT
cdr3_aa: CASSQDGLGKTGELFF

d_call: NA
clone_size: NA
v_call: TRBV7-2
j_call: TRBJ2-2
cdr3_nt: TGTGCCAGCAGCGCCGGGGGCGGGAAGAACACCGGGGAGCTGTTTTTT
cdr3_aa: CASSAGGGKNTGELFF

d_call: NA
clone_size: NA
v_call: TRBV3-1/TRBV3-2
j_call: TRBJ1-2
cdr3_nt: TGTGCCAGCAGCAAGGGCCCCCAGGAGGGCTATGGCTACACCTTC
cdr3_aa: CASSKGPQEGYGYTF

d_call: TRBD2
clone_size: NA
v_call: TRBV28
j_call: TRBJ2-5
cdr3_nt: TGTGCCAGCAGTTCCTTCCTAGCGGGAGCCCAAGAGACCCAGTACTTC
cdr3_aa: CASSSFLAGAQETQYF

d_call: NA
clone_size: NA
v_call: TRBV7-8
j_call: TRBJ2-5
cdr3_nt: TGTGCCAGCAGCAAAAACCCGGGACAACAAGAGACCCAGTACTTC
cdr3_aa: CASSKNPGQQETQYF

d_call: NA
clone_size: NA
v_call: TRBV7-2
j_call: TRBJ2-2
cdr3_nt: TGTGCCAGCAGCTCCCCTCGCCTTCGCGGAGGGAACACCGGGGAGCTGTTTTTT
cdr3_aa: CASSSPRLRGGNTGELFF

d_call: TRBD2
clone_size: NA
v_call: TRBV28
j_call: TRBJ2-5
cdr3_nt: TGTGCCAGCAGTATTAGCGGGAGTATAGAGACCCAGTACTTC
cdr3_aa: CASSISGSIETQYF

d_call: NA
clone_size: NA
v_call: TRBV28
j_call: TRBJ2-3
cdr3_nt: TGTGCCAGCAGTTTTGGTCAGTACACAGATACGCAGTATTTT
cdr3_aa: CASSFGQYTDTQYF

d_call: TRBD2
clone_size: once
v_call: TRBV4-2
j_call: TRBJ2-7
cdr3_nt: TGTGCCAGCAGCCACCCTGGGGGCGGGAGGCTGGAGCAGTACTTC
cdr3_aa: CASSHPGGGRLEQYF

d_call: NA
clone_size: once
v_call: TRBV10-3
j_call: TRBJ2-7
cdr3_nt: TGTGCCTCTGCGGTGGGGCTAGCCCAGGGTGACGAGCAGTACTTC
cdr3_aa: CASAVGLAQGDEQYF

d_call: NA
clone_size: NA
v_call: TRBV28
j_call: TRBJ1-5
cdr3_nt: TGTGCCAGCGGTAACTCAAGGGTATCCTCTCAGCCCCAGCATTTT
cdr3_aa: CASGNSRVSSQPQHF

d_call: TRBD2
clone_size: once
v_call: TRBV28
j_call: TRBJ2-7
cdr3_nt: TGTGCCAGCAGTATACCGGGGGGTTTCTACGAGCAGTACTTC
cdr3_aa: CASSIPGGFYEQYF

d_call: NA
clone_size: NA
v_call: TRBV4-1
j_call: TRBJ2-7
cdr3_nt: TGCGCCAGCAGCCAAGAGGTGTCCTCCTACGAGCAGTACTTC
cdr3_aa: CASSQEVSSYEQYF

d_call: NA
clone_size: NA
v_call: TRBV10-3
j_call: TRBJ1-1
cdr3_nt: TGTGCCATCAGTGGACAAGGACAGTACCAAGGAGCTTTCTTT
cdr3_aa: CAISGQGQYQGAFF

d_call: TRBD2
clone_size: NA
v_call: TRBV28
j_call: TRBJ2-3
cdr3_nt: TGTGCCAGCAGTTCTCGGGGGACTAGCCCCGTGGTGGATACGCAGTATTTT
cdr3_aa: CASSSRGTSPVVDTQYF

d_call: NA
clone_size: NA
v_call: TRBV24-1
j_call: TRBJ2-3
cdr3_nt: TGTGCCACCAGGGGCGTGGGAGATACGCAGTATTTT
cdr3_aa: CATRGVGDTQYF

d_call: NA
clone_size: once
v_call: TRBV7-9
j_call: TRBJ2-1
cdr3_nt: TGTGCCAGCAGCGCCACGAATGAGCAGTTCTTC
cdr3_aa: CASSATNEQFF

d_call: NA
clone_size: NA
v_call: TRBV6-2/TRBV6-3
j_call: TRBJ2-7
cdr3_nt: TGTGCCAGCAGTTATGCCCGCGGGACAGAGCAGTACTTC
cdr3_aa: CASSYARGTEQYF

d_call: TRBD2
clone_size: NA
v_call: TRBV7-8
j_call: TRBJ2-5
cdr3_nt: TGTGCCAGCAGCTTACTAGCGGGAGGGCAAGAGACCCAGTACTTC
cdr3_aa: CASSLLAGGQETQYF

d_call: TRBD2
clone_size: NA
v_call: TRBV4-1
j_call: TRBJ2-1
cdr3_nt: TGCGCCAGCAGCCTTGCCGGGGGGTCCTACAATGAGCAGTTCTTC
cdr3_aa: CASSLAGGSYNEQFF

d_call: NA
clone_size: NA
v_call: TRBV5-1
j_call: TRBJ2-6
cdr3_nt: TGCGCCAGCAGCGGGGGCTTTTCTGGGGCCAACGTCCTGACTTTC
cdr3_aa: CASSGGFSGANVLTF

d_call: TRBD2
clone_size: few
v_call: TRBV6-2/TRBV6-3
j_call: TRBJ2-2
cdr3_nt: TGTGCCAGCAGTTTGGGACTAGCGGCGAACACCGGGGAGCTGTTTTTT
cdr3_aa: CASSLGLAANTGELFF

d_call: NA
clone_size: NA
v_call: TRBV3-1/TRBV3-2
j_call: TRBJ1-6
cdr3_nt: TGTGCCAGCAGCCCAAAGGGGCAAGGGGCTAATTCACCCCTCCACTTT
cdr3_aa: CASSPKGQGANSPLHF

d_call: NA
clone_size: NA
v_call: TRBV3-1/TRBV3-2
j_call: TRBJ2-5
cdr3_nt: TGTGCCAGCAGCCACGAAACAGGGTCTGAGACCCAGTACTTC
cdr3_aa: CASSHETGSETQYF

d_call: TRBD1
clone_size: NA
v_call: TRBV18
j_call: TRBJ2-7
cdr3_nt: TGTGCCAGCTCACCGACCGGGACAGGGATTACCTCCTACGAGCAGTACTTC
cdr3_aa: CASSPTGTGITSYEQYF

d_call: TRBD1
clone_size: NA
v_call: TRBV2
j_call: TRBJ2-1
cdr3_nt: TGTGCCAGCGGGATAGGGGACAGGGTGGTCGATGAGCAGTTCTTC
cdr3_aa: CASGIGDRVVDEQFF

d_call: NA
clone_size: NA
v_call: TRBV4-2
j_call: TRBJ2-3
cdr3_nt: TGTGCCAGCAGCCAAGTAAGGGATGCAGATACGCAGTATTTT
cdr3_aa: CASSQVRDADTQYF

d_call: TRBD1
clone_size: NA
v_call: TRBV23-1
j_call: TRBJ2-7
cdr3_nt: TGCGCCAGCAGTCACCTTGCCGACAGGGGGAAATCCTACGAGCAGTACTTC
cdr3_aa: CASSHLADRGKSYEQYF

d_call: NA
clone_size: NA
v_call: TRBV7-2
j_call: TRBJ2-5
cdr3_nt: TGTGCCAGCACCCGAGACTATAAAGAGACCCAGTACTTC
cdr3_aa: CASTRDYKETQYF

d_call: NA
clone_size: NA
v_call: TRBV28
j_call: TRBJ1-5
cdr3_nt: TGTGCCAGCAGTTTCTCGGACAGACCCGTTAGCAATCAGCCCCAGCATTTT
cdr3_aa: CASSFSDRPVSNQPQHF

d_call: TRBD2
clone_size: NA
v_call: TRBV19
j_call: TRBJ2-3
cdr3_nt: TGTGCCAGTAGTAGTGGACTAGCGGGAGGCACAGATACGCAGTATTTT
cdr3_aa: CASSSGLAGGTDTQYF

d_call: NA
clone_size: NA
v_call: TRBV28
j_call: TRBJ2-7
cdr3_nt: TGTGCCAGCACCCCAGGACCAACCTACGAGCAGTACTTC
cdr3_aa: CASTPGPTYEQYF

d_call: TRBD2
clone_size: NA
v_call: TRBV27
j_call: TRBJ2-1
cdr3_nt: TGTGCCAGCAGTTCTAGCGGGGTTTCCTACAATGAGCAGTTCTTC
cdr3_aa: CASSSSGVSYNEQFF

d_call: NA
clone_size: NA
v_call: TRBV30
j_call: TRBJ2-7
cdr3_nt: TGTGCCTGGAGTGTCGATTTGGCGCCCGCCGAGCAGTACTTC
cdr3_aa: CAWSVDLAPAEQYF

d_call: NA
clone_size: NA
v_call: TRBV6-2/TRBV6-3
j_call: TRBJ2-7
cdr3_nt: TGTGCCAGCAGTTGGGGCGGCGGTCCGCACTACGAGCAGTACTTC
cdr3_aa: CASSWGGGPHYEQYF

d_call: NA
clone_size: NA
v_call: TRBV20-1
j_call: TRBJ2-4
cdr3_nt: TGCAGTGCTAGTTCGCCCCTTCGGGCCAAAAACATTCAGTACTTC
cdr3_aa: CSASSPLRAKNIQYF

d_call: NA
clone_size: NA
v_call: TRBV7-2
j_call: TRBJ2-5
cdr3_nt: TGTGCCAGCAGCCCCGGGACCCGCCAAGAGACCCAGTACTTC
cdr3_aa: CASSPGTRQETQYF

d_call: NA
clone_size: NA
v_call: TRBV6-5
j_call: TRBJ1-5
cdr3_nt: TGTGCCAGCAGAACCGACCGGAGGAGCAATCAGCCCCAGCATTTT
cdr3_aa: CASRTDRRSNQPQHF

d_call: TRBD2
clone_size: NA
v_call: TRBV3-1/TRBV3-2
j_call: TRBJ2-7
cdr3_nt: TGTGCCAGCAGCGCCCGGCGCGGGAGCTACGAGCAGTACTTC
cdr3_aa: CASSARRGSYEQYF

d_call: NA
clone_size: NA
v_call: TRBV14
j_call: TRBJ1-1
cdr3_nt: TGTGCCAGCAGCCAGGGGACTGAAGCTTTCTTT
cdr3_aa: CASSQGTEAFF

d_call: NA
clone_size: NA
v_call: TRBV2
j_call: TRBJ2-1
cdr3_nt: TGTGCCAGCAGTCCTTACAGACTAGGAGGCTCCTACAATGAGCAGTTCTTC
cdr3_aa: CASSPYRLGGSYNEQFF

d_call: TRBD1
clone_size: NA
v_call: TRBV10-3
j_call: TRBJ2-1
cdr3_nt: TGTGCCATCAGTGACATTGGGACAGAAGGCCTTAATGAGCAGTTCTTC
cdr3_aa: CAISDIGTEGLNEQFF

d_call: NA
clone_size: NA
v_call: TRBV24-1
j_call: TRBJ2-2
cdr3_nt: TGTGCCACCAGTCCGGGACGGTGGACCACCGGGGAGCTGTTTTTT
cdr3_aa: CATSPGRWTTGELFF

d_call: TRBD2
clone_size: NA
v_call: TRBV5-4
j_call: TRBJ2-1
cdr3_nt: TGTGCCAGCAGTTTGGGACTAGCACGGAGCAATGAGCAGTTCTTC
cdr3_aa: CASSLGLARSNEQFF

d_call: TRBD1
clone_size: few
v_call: TRBV7-2
j_call: TRBJ1-6
cdr3_nt: TGTGCCAGCAGCCCGGGACAGGCGGGGTATTCACCCCTCCACTTT
cdr3_aa: CASSPGQAGYSPLHF

d_call: TRBD1
clone_size: NA
v_call: TRBV4-2
j_call: TRBJ2-7
cdr3_nt: TGTGCCAGCAGCCAAACCGCCTTAGACAGGGTGGCCTACGAGCAGTACTTC
cdr3_aa: CASSQTALDRVAYEQYF

d_call: NA
clone_size: NA
v_call: TRBV27
j_call: TRBJ1-2
cdr3_nt: TGTGCCAGCAGTTTATCCCCCGATCTAACATTAGCTAACTATGGCTACACCTTC
cdr3_aa: CASSLSPDLTLANYGYTF

d_call: NA
clone_size: NA
v_call: TRBV11-2
j_call: TRBJ2-5
cdr3_nt: TGTGCCAGCAACCCTAAGGGGATAGGGGTGGGGGAGACCCAGTACTTC
cdr3_aa: CASNPKGIGVGETQYF

d_call: NA
clone_size: NA
v_call: TRBV28
j_call: TRBJ2-1
cdr3_nt: TGTGCCAGCAGTTCATCGGCGGGGAGAAGGAATGAGCAGTTCTTC
cdr3_aa: CASSSSAGRRNEQFF

d_call: NA
clone_size: NA
v_call: TRBV5-1
j_call: TRBJ2-1
cdr3_nt: TGCGCCAGCAGCTTGGGAGGCGCTGACAATGAGCAGTTCTTC
cdr3_aa: CASSLGGADNEQFF

d_call: NA
clone_size: NA
v_call: TRBV21-1
j_call: TRBJ2-1
cdr3_nt: TGTGCCAGCAGCGGGGAACATAGCGGGAGGGCCTTATCGGACAATGAGCAGTTCTTC
cdr3_aa: CASSGEHSGRALSDNEQFF

d_call: NA
clone_size: NA
v_call: TRBV28
j_call: TRBJ2-2
cdr3_nt: TGTGCCAGCAGAGAGGTCGGTGCCGGGGAGCTGTTTTTT
cdr3_aa: CASREVGAGELFF

d_call: NA
clone_size: NA
v_call: TRBV28
j_call: TRBJ2-5
cdr3_nt: TGTGCCAGCAGGCCCCATGGAGGGGATGACCAAGAGACCCAGTACTTC
cdr3_aa: CASRPHGGDDQETQYF